A selection of T cell receptor beta chains follows, all from one sample in a study of shared clonotypes between healthy human individuals. The repertoire was sequenced with immunoSEQ multiplex PCR; TCRdb's copy has only in-frame clones and lacks some. Of approximately 500,000 clones detected, almost 80% appear once; the ten largest clones hold approximately 12%. The source material was PBMCs. The receptors shown here come from a woman aged 40 to 50 in good health. Some clones in this sample may be carry-over from other donors' samples. The CDR3 runs from the conserved cysteine through the conserved F or W. A D gene is named only where the DNA matches it firmly. A clone size is listed for some rows: how often the clone was seen (once, few, many), or a class if it is expanded.

abundance	v_gene	len	j_gene	d_gene	CDR3nt	CDR3aa
-	TRBV19	15	TRBJ2-1	TRBD1	TGTGCCAGTACCCCTTGGGACAGGGCGGTAGATGAGCAGTTCTTC	CASTPWDRAVDEQFF
-	TRBV5-6	14	TRBJ1-1	-	TGTGCCAGCAGCTTGGGGCTCGTCGTCACTGAAGCTTTCTTT	CASSLGLVVTEAFF
few	TRBV7-9	15	TRBJ1-1	-	TGTGCCAGCAGCTTAACGGGGGGTCCGGGCACTGAAGCTTTCTTT	CASSLTGGPGTEAFF
few	TRBV18	14	TRBJ1-5	TRBD1	TGTGCCAGCTCACCTCCAGGGGGCTATCAGCCCCAGCATTTT	CASSPPGGYQPQHF
-	TRBV30	13	TRBJ1-2	-	TGTGCCTGGAGTGTAGGCCCGAGCTATGGCTACACCTTC	CAWSVGPSYGYTF
-	TRBV15	15	TRBJ2-2	-	TGTGCCACCAGCACCCGGCCTCGGGCCACCGGGGAGCTGTTTTTT	CATSTRPRATGELFF
-	TRBV6-1	13	TRBJ1-1	-	TGTGCCAGCAGCCACAGAGAGAACACTGAAGCTTTCTTT	CASSHRENTEAFF
-	TRBV6-5	14	TRBJ1-2	-	TGTGCCAGCAGTTCGGGCAGGGTGAACTATGGCTACACCTTC	CASSSGRVNYGYTF
few	TRBV5-4	14	TRBJ2-7	-	TGTGCCAGCAGCGCTAATATGGACAGCTACGAGCAGTACTTC	CASSANMDSYEQYF
few	TRBV2	15	TRBJ2-7	-	TGTGCCAGCACTCAAAGTGGGGGTCGGTCCTACGAGCAGTACTTC	CASTQSGGRSYEQYF
-	TRBV27	15	TRBJ2-5	-	TGTGCCAGCAGTTCCTTAGAGGGGCTTAGGGAGACCCAGTACTTC	CASSSLEGLRETQYF
-	TRBV4-1	16	TRBJ1-5	TRBD1	TGCGCCAGCAGCCTGAATTATCAGGGGGGCAATCAGCCCCAGCATTTT	CASSLNYQGGNQPQHF